The T cell receptor (beta chain) described here comes from a study of blood T cells in healthy people across ages. Study background: The capture of about one barcoded beta molecule per two T cells was achieved by template switching.

Together with a sample-barcoded 5' primer, a J-beta primer mix was included in a second PCR lasting roughly 7 to 11 cycles. Every molecule of cDNA carried a tag from a template-switch adaptor with 12 random nucleotides. TCRdb reprocessed the 5' RACE reads via MiXCR and lists one record per CDR3 protein. The top ten hold over 10% of the sample, which has 850,000 to 1,100,000 distinct CDR3 sequences, roughly two fifths seen once. The study's findings and limits: A greater number of naive CD4+ cells and higher diversity distinguished long-lived donors from aged donors.

The table lists this clonotype with many counts. The antigen remains unidentified. The CDR3 totals 13 residues. V dropped 3 bases and J dropped 5; count of bases not matched to a gene: 6. In germline, CDR1 is DFQATT, CDR2 SNEGSKA (reference sequence). The chain couples TRBV20-1 to TRBJ2-7; TRBD1 agrees at 8 bases. The TCR comes from a man in his late teens or twenties in good health. The sequenced sample was blood. CDR3 sequence reads: CSARDRVTHEQYF. CDR3 nucleotides: TGCAGTGCTAGGGACAGGGTCACCCACGAGCAGTACTTC.